This T cell receptor (beta chain) was identified in a study of T cells in Graves' hyperthyroidism and ophthalmopathy (dated by TCRdb to the late 2010s). Study-wide context: Peripheral blood was collected at initial diagnosis, before any treatment. After sampling, hyperthyroidism patients received methimazole starting at 30 mg daily, and ophthalmopathy patients received high-dose intravenous methylprednisolone. To identify TCR V-J signatures that set the groups apart, the researchers used a discovery cohort of more than 95 patients, made up of fewer than 50 with Graves' ophthalmopathy and 57 with stable Graves' hyperthyroidism. Prospective prediction of ophthalmopathy was tested in an independent validation cohort consisting of about 20 hyperthyroidism patients and over 15 patients who later progressed to ophthalmopathy. The study also compared thyroid tissue and blood T-cell repertoires from about six Graves' hyperthyroidism patients. The roughly 91 discovery patients were randomly divided into training and test sets at a 7:3 ratio. The paper reports TCR Vbeta CDR3 sequencing of approximately 140 peripheral blood samples: fewer than 50 ophthalmopathy, under 80 hyperthyroidism and around 17 progressor patients. Summary of the overall study and its limitations: Sample size was not statistically predetermined, and investigators were not blinded to group allocation. In cross-validation, a model built on a 13 V-J signature told ophthalmopathy apart from stable hyperthyroidism with just under 90% sensitivity and about 81% specificity, and in testing the same model reached 80%/75%. In validation, the model predicted progression to ophthalmopathy a median of about 6 months before onset, with roughly 68% sensitivity and almost 75% specificity. Most expanded thyroid clonotypes (frequency above 0.001) were also detected in blood, a finding suggesting that blood repertoires may reflect thyroid immune responses.

The TCR beta CDR3 regions were amplified from RNA transcripts. The first round of RT-PCR for the TCR CDR3 was performed with the HTBI primer set and the Qiagen OneStep RT-PCR kit. A second multiplex PCR round built the libraries, followed by size selection and purification. Sequencing of the libraries was done on an Illumina HiSeq2000 using paired-end 100 bp reads. For the original study's pipeline: SOAPnuke was used to process the raw data, with reads discarded if the reads contained adapters or uncalled bases, had a mean Phred below 15, or lacked an exact constant-primer or identifier match. COPE v1.2.5 was used to merge high-quality paired reads, and clonotypes were defined as unique nucleotide sequences. MiTCR v1.1 was used to align clonotypes to the IMGT TRBV, TRBD and TRBJ reference segments. The analysis included only V-J combinations with a frequency above 0.0001, which together covered roughly 99% of the repertoires. A TCS score was defined as the ratio between F50 (clonal expansion) and ExV (chaos), using BLOSUM62-based TCRdist between CDR3 peptides within each V-J. Welch's t-statistics and random forest reduced 450 to 600 V-J features to around 14, which were used in a naive Bayes classifier (R e1071). The public sequencing data were trimmed at Q25 with fastp and processed into clonotypes with MiXCR by TCRdb, which kept only in-frame beta chains. CDR3 protein duplicates are merged, each entry listing the most common genes and DNA. These V and J calls are TCRdb output, not the study's own analysis. This sample lists fewer than 600,000 distinct CDR3 sequences; 14% were detected once. The ten top clones hold approximately 14% of the sample.

Many counts were recorded for this clonotype. What antigen it recognizes has not been identified. It has no much larger one-base neighbor in the sample; base qualities were not kept. CDR1 MDHEN and CDR2 SYDVKM were looked up in the germline V gene. Taken from cysteine to phenylalanine, the CDR3 has 16 residues. Only the CDR3 DNA is retained, 48 bases long and in frame from the first base. Clipping removes 3 bases from V and 4 bases from J, with 11 as the unmatched junction base count. Stable Graves' hyperthyroidism was defined as no progression to ophthalmopathy during 18 months of follow-up. Hyperthyroidism patients were aged 18 to 65 years and newly diagnosed, with disease duration of less than 2 months. Exclusion was applied to patients with uncontrolled infections, other autoimmune diseases, pregnancy or lactation. Diagnoses were based on clinical symptoms, serum thyroxine and TRAb, thyroid ultrasound and orbital computed tomography. Ficoll-Paque density gradient centrifugation was used to isolate PBMCs from about 10 ml of fresh peripheral blood. Total RNA was extracted using Trizol reagent, and RNA quality was assessed on an Agilent 2100 Bioanalyzer.

Rearrangement joined TRBV28 to TRBJ1-2, with TRBD1 matching 7 junction bases. Material for sequencing was blood. The TCR originated in a woman in her thirties or forties with Graves' hyperthyroidism. The DNA sequence is TGTGCCAGCAGTTTCCGGACAGGCAGCCTTTCCTATGGCTACACCTTC. The resulting protein is CASSFRTGSLSYGYTF.